The rows below give T cell receptor beta chains drawn from one sample of a study of CD8+ T cells in alopecia areata. Profiling relied on immunoSEQ multiplex PCR, and the TCRdb table lists in-frame clones only, not all of them. This table has 200,000 to 250,000 clones, 50% to 70% appearing once. This specimen consisted of CD4+ T cells sorted from blood, obtained at week 0. The source of these receptors is a human donor with alopecia areata. Each CDR3 is given without its conserved first and last residue. D genes are given only for firm matches.

TRBJ1-1	-	9	TRBV27	ASSRGTEAF
TRBJ1-2	TRBD1	10	TRBV2	AMQQGAYGYT
TRBJ2-4	TRBD2	14	TRBV18	ASSPGTRYEGDIQY
TRBJ2-7	TRBD1	13	TRBV4-1	ASSQGDRFPLEQY
TRBJ1-1	-	11	TRBV30	AWIIGGSTEAF
TRBJ2-6	-	14	TRBV21-1	ASSKAGAGGANVLT
TRBJ2-7	-	11	TRBV2	ASTGALSYEQY
TRBJ1-1	TRBD1	13	TRBV6-5	ASSFIQGRTSEAF
TRBJ1-2	-	13	TRBV30	AWRLKGGSNYGYT
TRBJ2-2	-	11	TRBV7-9	ASSLMAVGELF
TRBJ1-5	-	11	TRBV2	ASSVGTNQPQH
TRBJ2-2	-	14	TRBV29-1	SVEGGGPHRTGELF
TRBJ2-1	TRBD2	13	TRBV11-2	ASSLTSGLGNEQF
TRBJ1-1	-	12	TRBV4-1	ASNQIGPSTEAF
TRBJ2-3	-	12	TRBV30	AWIAKPAPSRQY
TRBJ2-5	-	11	TRBV18	ASSPGQEGTQY
TRBJ2-5	TRBD2	12	TRBV5-1	ASSSGRGQETQY
TRBJ1-2	TRBD1	12	TRBV4-1	ASSRGQGAYGYT
TRBJ1-5	-	13	TRBV6-5	ASSRVVGRNQPQH
TRBJ2-1	-	13	TRBV30	AWRYDRSRVNEQF
TRBJ2-7	-	13	TRBV5-1	ASSPDWAGSYEQY
TRBJ1-4	-	12	TRBV11-2	ASSSGARGEKLF
TRBJ2-3	-	13	TRBV25-1	ASSESGGGTDTQY
TRBJ2-3	-	10	TRBV2	ASSLSGDTQY
TRBJ1-2	-	13	TRBV9	ASSPSGFRILGYT
TRBJ2-2	TRBD1	14	TRBV5-1	ASSRQGPSNTGELF
TRBJ1-4	-	11	TRBV29-1	SVMERTNEKLF
TRBJ2-7	-	12	TRBV2	ASTRARVSYEQY
TRBJ2-6	-	12	TRBV10-2	ASRPGSGANVLT
TRBJ2-1	TRBD2	14	TRBV7-2	ASSLVAGGTYNEQF
TRBJ1-1	-	9	TRBV6-1	ASSFDQAAF
TRBJ2-3	-	14	TRBV7-8	ASSLGAGKPSDTQY
TRBJ2-7	-	11	TRBV5-4	ASSLSPSYEQY
TRBJ1-2	TRBD1	9	TRBV19	ASIGGEGYT
TRBJ1-1	-	11	TRBV7-9	ASSRDMNTEAF
TRBJ1-1	-	11	TRBV29-1	SVGINRNTEAF
TRBJ2-7	-	13	TRBV6-1	ASSEQGTATYEQY
TRBJ1-3	-	12	TRBV30	AWSRRNSGNTIY
TRBJ2-7	-	13	TRBV7-9	ASSLASAGINEQY
TRBJ1-2	TRBD1	13	TRBV6-6	ASSYSGRGDYGYT
TRBJ1-6	TRBD1	13	TRBV7-2	ASSIKGQVNSPLH
TRBJ1-5	TRBD1	12	TRBV27	ASRPGQENQPQH
TRBJ2-7	-	14	TRBV15	ATSSLIAGKRDEQY
TRBJ2-4	TRBD2	16	TRBV7-3	ASSLTAGGGIAKNIQY
TRBJ2-3	-	10	TRBV5-1	ASSLAVDTQY
TRBJ1-3	-	12	TRBV6-5	ASSPKVFGNTIY
TRBJ2-3	-	11	TRBV6-5	ASSYEVGDTQY
TRBJ2-1	TRBD2	15	TRBV7-8	ASSQVPSGRVYNEQF
TRBJ2-6	-	11	TRBV30	AWSSSGANVLT
TRBJ2-7	-	13	TRBV7-9	ASSYTRVGAYEQY
TRBJ2-3	TRBD2	14	TRBV5-1	ASSWTSGGALDTQY
TRBJ2-2	TRBD1	15	TRBV9	ASSDLGGSWGTGELF
TRBJ2-7	-	14	TRBV2	ASSEQGGELPYEQY
TRBJ2-7	-	15	TRBV7-9	ASSPRAGYTTVSEQY
TRBJ1-5	TRBD1	14	TRBV29-1	SVAFRTGAGNQPQH